This record concerns one T cell receptor beta chain sequence. Its target is not known. Germline V gives CDR1 SQVTM, CDR2 ANQGSEA. The length of the CDR3 is 13 residues. Through 5' RACE with UMI labels, the TRB cDNA libraries were prepared. TCRdb re-called the 5' RACE reads and shows each CDR3 protein once, DNA omitted. In all, the sample yields just under 45,000 distinct CDR3 sequences. The sample is drawn from a study of CXCR3-negative and CXCR3-positive naive CD8 T cells. Whole-study results and caveats: TRBV-TRBJ usage was alike in naive CXCR3-negative and CXCR3-positive cells but differed in memory cells.

All CD8+ T cell subsets were sorted in triplicate at fewer than 350,000 cells each. Sequenced sample: memory CD8+ T cells from blood. The V and J genes are TRBV29-1 and TRBJ2-3. The clonotype originates from a human donor in good health. Some clones in this sample may be carry-over from other donors' samples. CDR3 protein: CSVEGTSTDTQYF.